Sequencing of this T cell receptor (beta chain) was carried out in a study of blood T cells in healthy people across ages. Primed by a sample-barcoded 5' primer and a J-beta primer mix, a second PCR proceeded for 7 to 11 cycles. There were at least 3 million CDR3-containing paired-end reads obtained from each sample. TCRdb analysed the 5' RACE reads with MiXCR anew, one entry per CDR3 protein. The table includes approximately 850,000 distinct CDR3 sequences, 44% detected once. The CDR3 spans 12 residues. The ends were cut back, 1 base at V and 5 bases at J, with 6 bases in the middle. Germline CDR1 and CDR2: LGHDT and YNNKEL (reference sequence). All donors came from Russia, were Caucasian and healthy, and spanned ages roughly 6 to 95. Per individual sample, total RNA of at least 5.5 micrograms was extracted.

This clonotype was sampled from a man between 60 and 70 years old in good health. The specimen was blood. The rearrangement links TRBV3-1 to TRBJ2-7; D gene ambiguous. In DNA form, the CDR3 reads TGTGCCAGCAGCCAAGGCCCGCACGAGCAGTACTTC. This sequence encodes CASSQGPHEQYF.